The 11 T cell receptor beta chains given below trace back to one sample, sequenced in a study of regulatory T cells in long-lasting Graves disease. Time point indicated: newly diagnosed GD, antithyroid drugs for less than 3 months. RNA extracted from PBMCs served as the sequencing template. Both iRepertoire HTBI primers and Arm-PCR of CDR3 regions were used to build the TCR beta libraries. TCRdb re-derived calls from the multiplex PCR reads in MiXCR, one entry per CDR3 protein. The profile shows around 480,000 distinct CDR3 sequences, 15% to 20% of them singletons. The same sample was also studied in work on T cells in Graves' hyperthyroidism and ophthalmopathy.

The starting material was peripheral blood mononuclear cells (PBMCs), obtained at new diagnosis, from a patient treated with antithyroid drugs. The receptors here all came from a woman aged 40-60 years with Graves disease.

This clonotype was counted ten times or more. The gene calls are TRBV6-1 and TRBJ2-7; the D gene is possibly TRBD2 (5 bases). This CDR3 has 12 residues. Germline V CDR1 and CDR2: MNHNS, SASEGT. Trimming pared 6 bases from V and 1 base from J, leaving 7 bases between. CDR3 nucleotides: TGTGCCAGCAGGGGGAGTTCCTACGAGCAGTACTTC. This translates into CASRGSSYEQYF.

This clonotype was detected ten times or more. The junction and the germline gene differ at one end; a read error may be behind it. The chain combines TRBV3-1 with TRBJ1-5; D gene unclear. Per the germline V gene, CDR1 is LGHDT and CDR2 is YNNKEL (reference sequence). This CDR3 region has 11 residues. The CDR3 DNA reads TGTGCCAGCAGTCAAGGAGGGCCCCAGCATTTT. Protein: CASSQGGPQHF.

This clonotype has more than one count but fewer than ten. A single base separates this from a much larger clone, so it may be a read error. The gene calls are TRBV10-1 and TRBJ1-1; D remains unclear. The germline CDR1 and CDR2 sequences are WNHNN and SYGVQD (reference sequence). CDR3 length equals 14 residues. The CDR3 region has the DNA TGCGCCTGCAGTGAGCGAAAAATGAACACTGAAGCTTTCTTT. This codes for CACSERKMNTEAFF.

In this sample, this clonotype turned up a few times. The chain couples TRBV4-1 to TRBJ2-5; 8 bases agree with TRBD2. The V segment lost 1 base and the J segment 4 bases; nucleotides outside the gene matches: 8. Germline-derived CDR1 and CDR2 are MGHRA and YSYEKL. The CDR3 has 16 residues. In DNA, the CDR3 is TGCGCCAGCAGCCAAGGGACTAGCTTAGCCGTAGAGACCCAGTACTTC. Amino acids: CASSQGTSLAVETQYF.

At least ten counts were recorded for this clonotype. V usage is TRBV6-1 and J usage is TRBJ1-5, with D tentatively TRBD1 (5 bases). Germline V gives CDR1 MNHNS, CDR2 SASEGT. The V gene lost 6 bases and the J gene lost 1 base, with 13 bases spanning the gap. The CDR3 extends over 15 amino acids. The CDR3 nucleotides are TGTGCCAGCAGCCTTGGGGCAGGGAGCAATCAGCCCCAGCATTTT. As protein: CASSLGAGSNQPQHF.

This clonotype was seen a few times. The chain has TRBV7-9 and TRBJ2-3; 9 bases fit TRBD2. The CDR3 has 14 residues. J was trimmed by 1 base and V by 5 bases; bases with no gene match: 1. Germline CDR1 reads SEHNR; CDR2 reads FQNEAQ (reference sequence). The CDR3 spells CASSAGGGTDTQYF. The CDR3 DNA reads TGTGCCAGCAGCGCGGGGGGGGGCACAGATACGCAGTATTTT.

The rearrangement joins TRBV7-9 to TRBJ2-7, with 7 nucleotides matching TRBD1. The CDR3 covers 15 residues. V lost 3 bases and J lost 6; bases outside the gene matches: 11. Germline CDR1 SEHNR, CDR2 FQNEAQ (reference sequence). CDR3 nucleotide sequence: TGTGCCAGCAGCTTCCCCAGGACAGGAGAAAGCGAGCAGTACTTC. It translates to CASSFPRTGESEQYF.

V and J are TRBV19 and TRBJ1-2; no definite D call. The CDR3 runs 13 residues. Germline CDR1 and CDR2: LNHDA and SQIVND (reference sequence). V was pared by 6 bases and J by 2 bases, with 10 bases between. The CDR3 here is CASRLGNNYGYTF. The CDR3 DNA reads as TGTGCCAGTAGGCTGGGCAACAACTATGGCTACACCTTC.

There are many counts of this clonotype. The chain combines TRBV12-3 or TRBV12-4 with TRBJ2-2, with a weak D call TRBD2 (6 bases). The CDR3 totals 13 residues. V was pared by 7 bases and J by 6 bases, with 12 bases between. The chain's CDR3 is CASTPTRSGELFF. CDR3 bases: TGTGCCAGCACCCCGACTAGATCCGGGGAGCTGTTTTTT.

This clonotype was seen many times. The chain recombines TRBV20-1 with TRBJ2-3, with D maybe TRBD1 (6 bases). Trimming took 3 bases from V and 1 from J, leaving 17 bases between them. CDR3 size: 16 residues. Germline V lookup: CDR1 DFQATT, CDR2 SNEGSKA (reference sequence). CDR3 protein: CSARTPTGGGTDTQYF. The CDR3 region has the DNA TGCAGTGCTAGGACGCCGACAGGTGGAGGCACAGATACGCAGTATTTT.

There are many counts of this clonotype. The chain recombines TRBV11-2 with TRBJ2-1; D ambiguous. The CDR3 is 14 amino acids. Looked up from germline, CDR1 is SGHAT and CDR2 is FQNNGV. V dropped 7 bases and J dropped 2 bases, with 12 bases sitting between them. This CDR3 is CASTPGRPYNEQFF. CDR3 nucleotide sequence: TGTGCCAGCACCCCGGGTCGCCCCTACAATGAGCAGTTCTTC.